These T cell receptor beta chains were read from a single sample in a study of CD8 T cells in Susac syndrome. TCRdb recomputed calls from the immunoSEQ multiplex PCR reads with MiXCR, one row per CDR3 protein. The sample includes around 230,000 distinct CDR3 sequences, nearly 97% of them seen just once. The sequenced sample consisted of CD4+ T cells from PBMCs. The origin of the receptors is a human donor with multiple sclerosis. Each CDR3 is given with its conserved first and last residue.

TRBJ2-3,TRBV29-1,CSVQGRYTDTQYF
TRBJ2-3,TRBV27,CASSLSGDLRQYF
TRBJ2-1,TRBV11-3,CASSLDLAGRNEQFF
TRBJ2-2,TRBV4-1,CASSQARDRPGGELFF
TRBJ2-7,TRBV18,CASSPRGPGNEQYF
TRBJ2-7,TRBV6-6,CASREIPGLAGEEQYF
TRBJ1-5,TRBV20-1,CSALYGTGVGYSNQPQHF
TRBJ2-3,TRBV25-1,CASRSGITDTQYF
TRBJ1-6,TRBV18,CASSPPQATSPLHF
TRBJ1-5,TRBV15,CATSRDGVTQGSQPQHF
TRBJ2-1,TRBV20-1,CSASTSGRVNEQFF
TRBJ2-7,TRBV27,CASRTSGVVYEQYF